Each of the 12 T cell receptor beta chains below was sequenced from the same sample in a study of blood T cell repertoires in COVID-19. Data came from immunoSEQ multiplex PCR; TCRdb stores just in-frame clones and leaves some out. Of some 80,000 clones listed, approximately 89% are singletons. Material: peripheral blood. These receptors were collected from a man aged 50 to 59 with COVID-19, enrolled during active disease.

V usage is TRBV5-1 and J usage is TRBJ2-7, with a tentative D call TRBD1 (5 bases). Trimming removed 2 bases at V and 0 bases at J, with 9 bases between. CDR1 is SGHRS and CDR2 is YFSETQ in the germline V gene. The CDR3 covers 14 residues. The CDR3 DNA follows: TGCGCCAGCAGCTTACAGGTGACCTCCTACGAGCAGTACTTC. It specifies CASSLQVTSYEQYF.

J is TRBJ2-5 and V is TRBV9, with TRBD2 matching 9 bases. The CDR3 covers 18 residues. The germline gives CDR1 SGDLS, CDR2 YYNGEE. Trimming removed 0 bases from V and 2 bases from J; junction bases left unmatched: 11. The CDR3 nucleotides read TGTGCCAGCAGCGTAGGGGTAGCGGGAGCTCCATGGCAAGAGACCCAGTACTTC. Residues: CASSVGVAGAPWQETQYF.

In DNA, the CDR3 is TGTGCCAGCAGCTTGAGGGGTCCGGGAAACACCATATATTTT. Translated: CASSLRGPGNTIYF. The chain is built from TRBV5-4 and TRBJ1-3, with D possibly TRBD1 on 5 matching bases. Between the trimmed V and J ends, which lost 1 base and 4 bases, there was a span of 9 bases. Germline V gene data show CDR1 as SGHNT and CDR2 as YYREEE (reference sequence). The CDR3 consists of 14 residues.

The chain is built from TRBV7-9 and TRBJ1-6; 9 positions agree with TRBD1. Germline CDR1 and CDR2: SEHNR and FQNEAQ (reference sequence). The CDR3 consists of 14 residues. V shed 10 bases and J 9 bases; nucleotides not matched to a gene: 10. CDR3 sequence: CATAGQGTVSPLHF. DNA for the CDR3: TGTGCCACCGCGGGACAGGGAACGGTTTCACCCCTCCACTTT.

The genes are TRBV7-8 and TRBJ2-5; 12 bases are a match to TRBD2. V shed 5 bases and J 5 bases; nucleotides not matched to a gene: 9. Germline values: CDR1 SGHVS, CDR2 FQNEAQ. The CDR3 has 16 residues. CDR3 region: CASSPGLAGFGETQYF. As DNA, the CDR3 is TGTGCCAGCAGCCCGGGACTAGCGGGTTTCGGGGAGACCCAGTACTTC.

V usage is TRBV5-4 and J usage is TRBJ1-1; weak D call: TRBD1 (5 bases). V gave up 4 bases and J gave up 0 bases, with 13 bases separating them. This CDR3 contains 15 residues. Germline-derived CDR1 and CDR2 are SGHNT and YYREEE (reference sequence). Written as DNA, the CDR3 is TGTGCCAGCAGCCTCCTAGGAGGGGTGAACACTGAAGCTTTCTTT. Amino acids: CASSLLGGVNTEAFF.

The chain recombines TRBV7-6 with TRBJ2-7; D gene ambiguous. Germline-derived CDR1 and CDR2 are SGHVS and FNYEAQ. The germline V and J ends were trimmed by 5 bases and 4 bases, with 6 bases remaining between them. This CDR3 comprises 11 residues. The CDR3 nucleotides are TGTGCCAGCAGCCTAACTTACGAGCAGTACTTC. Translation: CASSLTYEQYF.

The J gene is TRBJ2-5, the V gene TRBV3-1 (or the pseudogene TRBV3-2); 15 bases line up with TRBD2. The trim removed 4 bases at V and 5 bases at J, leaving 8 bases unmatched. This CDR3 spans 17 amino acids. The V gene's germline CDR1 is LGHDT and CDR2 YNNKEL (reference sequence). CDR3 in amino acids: CASSPWTSGRAGETQYF. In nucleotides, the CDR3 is TGTGCCAGCAGCCCCTGGACTAGCGGGAGGGCAGGGGAGACCCAGTACTTC.

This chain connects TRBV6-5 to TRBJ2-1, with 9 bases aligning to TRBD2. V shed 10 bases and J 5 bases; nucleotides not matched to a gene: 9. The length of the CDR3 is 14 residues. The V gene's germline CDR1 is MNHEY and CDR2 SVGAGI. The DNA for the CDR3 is TGTGCCACGGGGGTTAGCGGGGGTGACAATGAGCAGTTCTTC. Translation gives CATGVSGGDNEQFF.

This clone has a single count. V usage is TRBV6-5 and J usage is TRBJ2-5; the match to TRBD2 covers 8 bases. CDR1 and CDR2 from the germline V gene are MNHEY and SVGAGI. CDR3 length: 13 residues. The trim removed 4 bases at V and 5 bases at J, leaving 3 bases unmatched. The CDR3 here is CASSSGTSETQYF. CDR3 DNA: TGTGCCAGCAGTTCCGGGACTAGTGAGACCCAGTACTTC.

The CDR3 sequence is CASSPRQGASRVSGANVLTF. In DNA form, the CDR3 reads TGTGCCAGCTCACCAAGACAGGGGGCTTCACGCGTGTCTGGGGCCAACGTCCTGACTTTC. The chain is built from TRBV18 and TRBJ2-6, with 10 bases identical to TRBD1. V was pared by 2 bases and J by 1 base, with 11 bases of the junction left unmatched. The length of the CDR3 is 20 residues. Germline CDR1 and CDR2: KGHSH and LQKENI.

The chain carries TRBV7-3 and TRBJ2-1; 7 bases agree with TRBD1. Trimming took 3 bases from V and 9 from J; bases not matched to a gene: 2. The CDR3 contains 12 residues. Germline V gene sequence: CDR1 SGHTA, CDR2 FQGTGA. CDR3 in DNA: TGTGCCAGCAGCTTTCCAGGGGGTGAGCAGTTCTTC. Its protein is CASSFPGGEQFF.